These 15 T cell receptor beta chains were all obtained from the same sample, sequenced in a study of blood T cell repertoires in COVID-19. Data came from immunoSEQ multiplex PCR; TCRdb stores just in-frame clones and leaves some out. The sample includes 300,000 to 350,000 clones, roughly 90% of them seen just once. Material for sequencing was peripheral blood. All receptors come from a woman aged 25 to 39 with COVID-19, enrolled during active disease.

The chain carries TRBV13 and TRBJ1-1, with TRBD1 matching 10 bases. From germline, CDR1 is PRHDT and CDR2 FYEKMQ (reference sequence). The CDR3 totals 14 residues. J gave up 7 bases and V 3 bases, and 5 bases lay outside the gene matches. CDR3 DNA: TGTGCCAGCAGCTTGCGGGACAGGGGTTTTGAAGCTTTCTTT. Its protein product is CASSLRDRGFEAFF.

The chain couples TRBV19 to TRBJ2-1, with 13 bases fitting TRBD2. Germline V gene sequence: CDR1 LNHDA, CDR2 SQIVND (reference sequence). This CDR3 has 14 amino acids. V dropped 1 base and J dropped 12; count of bases not matched to a gene: 3. DNA for the CDR3: TGTGCCAGTAGTATAGTAGGACTAGCGGGAGTGCAGTTCTTC. The encoded protein is CASSIVGLAGVQFF.

This chain joins TRBV5-6 and TRBJ1-3; 7 positions agree with TRBD1. J was trimmed by 3 bases and V by 0 bases; bases with no gene match: 6. Looked up from germline, CDR1 is SGHDT and CDR2 is YYEEEE. The CDR3 contains 16 residues. The CDR3: CASSLDAGGFGNTIYF. CDR3 in DNA: TGTGCCAGCAGCTTGGATGCAGGGGGATTTGGAAACACCATATATTTT.

The rearrangement links TRBV14 to TRBJ2-2; D possibly corresponds to TRBD2 (6 bases). CDR3 length: 17 amino acids. V gave up 4 bases and J gave up 2 bases, with 17 bases separating them. Looked up from germline, CDR1 is SGHDN and CDR2 is FVKESK. CDR3: CASSPSWGVINTGELFF. The CDR3 DNA follows: TGTGCCAGCAGCCCCAGTTGGGGGGTGATCAACACCGGGGAGCTGTTTTTT.

The chain combines TRBV29-1 with TRBJ2-1; TRBD2 aligns across 11 bases. V lost 0 bases to trimming and J lost 4 bases; unmatched junction nucleotides: 2. CDR1 and CDR2 from the germline V gene are SQVTM and ANQGSEA. This CDR3 is built from 15 residues. CDR3 in DNA: TGCAGCGTTGAAGATATAGCGGGAGGGTACAATGAGCAGTTCTTC. Protein: CSVEDIAGGYNEQFF.

This chain links TRBV27 with TRBJ2-7; TRBD2 is a possible D gene (6 bases). The germline CDR1 and CDR2 sequences are MNHEY and SMNVEV (reference sequence). The CDR3 extends over 13 amino acids. Deletions cut 4 bases from V and 3 bases from J, with 10 bases between. The DNA for the CDR3 is TGTGCCAGCAGTTGGAGGGCGGGCTACGAGCAGTACTTC. Translating it yields CASSWRAGYEQYF.

The chain recombines TRBV29-1 with TRBJ2-2, with no clear D. Trimming took off 7 bases at V and 5 bases at J, with 5 bases between the two ends. Germline CDR1 is SQVTM and CDR2 is ANQGSEA. The CDR3 contains 10 residues. The CDR3 nucleotides read TGCAGCGCCCAAACCGGGGAGCTGTTTTTT. It is translated as CSAQTGELFF.

The chain employs TRBV20-1 and TRBJ1-5; 8 bases fit TRBD1. V gave up 3 bases and J gave up 0 bases; unmatched junction bases: 10. Germline V gene sequence: CDR1 DFQATT, CDR2 SNEGSKA (reference sequence). The length of the CDR3 is 17 residues. The CDR3 spells CSASNWQGASSNQPQHF. The DNA of the CDR3 is TGCAGTGCTAGTAATTGGCAGGGGGCGAGTAGCAATCAGCCCCAGCATTTT.

This chain links TRBV30 with TRBJ1-5, with a tentative D call TRBD1 (5 bases). Germline loops: CDR1 GTSNPN, CDR2 SVGIG (reference sequence). The CDR3 consists of 13 residues. Trimming removed 5 bases at V and 3 bases at J, with 11 bases between. The CDR3 protein is CAWSRGDNQPQHF. In DNA form, the CDR3 reads TGTGCCTGGTCCCGGGGGGACAATCAGCCCCAGCATTTT. Full variable domain (outside the CDR3, taken from reference TRBV30 and TRBJ1-5): SQTIHQWPATLVQPVGSPLSLECTVEGTSNPNLYWYRQAAGRGLQLLFYSVGIGQISSEVPQNLSASRPQDRQFILSSKKLLLSDSGFYLCAWSRGDNQPQHFGDGTRLSIL.

This clone has a single count. The rearrangement uses TRBV5-1 and TRBJ1-4; tentatively, D is TRBD1 (6 bases). The CDR3 contains 15 residues. Trimming took off 1 base at V and 4 bases at J, with 11 bases between the two ends. Looked up from germline, CDR1 is SGHRS and CDR2 is YFSETQ. The DNA for the CDR3 is TGCGCCAGCAGCTTGAGCCAGGGGTATAATGAAAAACTGTTTTTT. This gives the protein CASSLSQGYNEKLFF. The full variable domain, completed using reference TRBV5-1 and TRBJ1-4, is KAGVTQTPRYLIKTRGQQVTLSCSPISGHRSVSWYQQTPGQGLQFLFEYFSETQRNKGNFPGRFSGRQFSNSRSEMNVSTLELGDSALYLCASSLSQGYNEKLFFGSGTQLSVL.

This clone has a single count. This chain connects TRBV20-1 to TRBJ2-3; 7 bases agree with TRBD2. CDR3 length equals 14 residues. The junction had 5 bases not matched to a gene; V was cut back by 3 bases and J by 2 bases. Per germline, CDR1 DFQATT and CDR2 SNEGSKA (reference sequence). This CDR3 reads CSASPGLPTDTQYF. The CDR3 DNA follows: TGCAGTGCTAGTCCGGGACTACCCACAGATACGCAGTATTTT.

The V call is TRBV7-9, the J call TRBJ1-5, with 9 bases lining up with TRBD1. With 5 bases clipped from V and 7 bases from J, the junction kept 9 bases outside the gene matches. Germline lookup yields CDR1 SEHNR and CDR2 FQNEAQ (reference sequence). The CDR3 is 15 residues long. In nucleotides, the CDR3 is TGTGCCAGCAGCGCATCCGGGACAGGGAACCAGCCCCAGCATTTT. It encodes CASSASGTGNQPQHF.

The chain has TRBV6-5 and TRBJ2-5, with 10 positions matching TRBD2. Germline values: CDR1 MNHEY, CDR2 SVGAGI. The CDR3 totals 14 residues. V shed 6 bases, J shed 6 bases, and the junction held 7 bases outside the gene matches. CDR3 sequence: CASRASGRAKTQYF. The DNA for the CDR3 is TGTGCCAGCAGGGCGAGCGGGAGGGCCAAGACCCAGTACTTC.

The chain has TRBV19 and TRBJ1-2, with 8 positions matching TRBD1. The CDR3 loop spans 14 amino acids. V gave up 10 bases and J gave up 7 bases; unmatched junction bases: 14. From germline, CDR1 is LNHDA and CDR2 SQIVND (reference sequence). Here the CDR3 reads CATRGQASQGGYTF. CDR3 DNA: TGTGCCACCAGGGGACAGGCCTCCCAGGGTGGCTACACCTTC.

The V call is TRBV7-2, the J call TRBJ2-5, with a possible D match to TRBD2 (5 bases). Trimming took 8 bases from V and 2 from J, leaving 18 bases between them. In germline, CDR1 is SGHTA, CDR2 FQGNSA. CDR3 size: 15 residues. The DNA of the CDR3 is TGTGCCAGCGCCCTAGCCCCGGGATTTCAAGAGACCCAGTACTTC. Translation gives CASALAPGFQETQYF.